A single T cell receptor (beta chain) is shown here with its context. These data come from a study of T cell clones after liver transplantation. On the study more broadly: Samples came from ITN030ST, which attempted immunosuppression withdrawal within 2 years of liver transplantation. TCRbeta sequencing after a pre-transplant mixed lymphocyte reaction identified graft-donor-reactive clones, later tracked in post-transplant blood. Tolerance: complete withdrawal held at least one year, liver enzymes staying within twice normal.

Germline V gene data show CDR1 as MNHEY and CDR2 as SMNVEV (reference sequence). The CDR3 is 13 residues long. V dropped 5 bases and J dropped 6; count of bases not matched to a gene: 5. The protocol was immunoSEQ multiplex PCR, while the TCRdb copy is restricted to in-frame clones and leaves out a portion. The data show about 51,000 clones, roughly nine tenths seen once. The V gene is TRBV27, the J gene TRBJ2-7, with TRBD1 identical over 9 bases. The sequencing here drew on CD8+ T cells from blood, taken 12 months after liver transplant. This sequence originates from a human patient who received a liver transplant. The T cells may come from the graft donor. In DNA, the CDR3 is TGTGCCAGCAGTCCCCTGACAGGGGGCGAGCAGTACTTC. Protein: CASSPLTGGEQYF.